The 2 T cell receptor beta chains listed next were all sequenced from one sample in a study of blood T cell repertoires in COVID-19 (dated by TCRdb to between 2020 and 2021). The library was made by the immunoSEQ multiplex PCR assay. TCRdb took this table from immuneACCESS and kept in-frame rearrangements with V and J called. Such tables lack part of the clones; where checked against another copy, unresolved V genes explain under half of the gap, and the rest is unexplained. The sample table contains some 180,000 clones; only one count was recorded for 80% to 85% of them. About 3.3% of the sample lies in the top ten. Sequenced input: PBMCs or T cells enriched from blood (not recorded which). The origin of the receptors is a young woman who had been exposed to COVID-19.

Remarks on this clone: A much larger clone is a single base away; this may be a read error. The V call is TRBV27, the J call TRBJ1-2, with D tentatively TRBD1 (6 bases). The CDR3 loop spans 15 amino acids. Trimming shortened V by 5 bases and J by 0 bases, and 13 bases separated the two germline ends. CDR1 is MNHEY and CDR2 is SMNVEV in the germline V gene (reference sequence). The CDR3 DNA reads TGTGCCAGCAGTCCATTGACAGGAGCTAACTATGGCTACACCTTC. This gives the protein CASSPLTGANYGYTF.

The chain has TRBV9 and TRBJ2-2; D may be TRBD1 (6 bases). Between the trimmed V and J ends, which lost 2 bases and 6 bases, there was a span of 11 bases. Germline CDR1 SGDLS, CDR2 YYNGEE. This CDR3 has 14 residues. The chain's CDR3 is CASSVLGGSGELFF. The CDR3 nucleotides are TGTGCCAGCAGCGTCCTTGGGGGCTCCGGGGAGCTGTTTTTT.